Below are 25 T cell receptor beta chains sequenced from a single sample in a study of blood T cell repertoires in COVID-19. Sequencing was performed with immunoSEQ multiplex PCR; in TCRdb, only in-frame clones are kept and a portion is missing. The sample lists some 670,000 clones, approximately 90% occurring once. The sample consisted of peripheral blood. Receptors originate from a woman aged 18-29 years with acute or convalescent COVID-19.

The chain carries TRBV6-6 and TRBJ1-2; D not resolved. The V end lost 5 bases, the J end lost 3 bases, and 13 bases lay between the germline ends. The CDR3 contains 14 residues. Per the germline V gene, CDR1 is MNHNY and CDR2 is SVGAGI (reference sequence). The CDR3 nucleotides are TGTGCCAGCAGTAATTATCGGGATGACTATGGCTACACCTTC. Translated, it gives CASSNYRDDYGYTF.

V is TRBV9 and J is TRBJ2-1; 8 positions agree with TRBD1. Looked up from germline, CDR1 is SGDLS and CDR2 is YYNGEE. The V and J ends lost 4 bases and 5 bases, in that order; junction bases with no gene match: 2. CDR3 length: 13 residues. CDR3: CASSLDRDNEQFF. The CDR3, as DNA: TGTGCCAGCAGCTTGGACAGGGACAATGAGCAGTTCTTC.

The chain combines TRBV24-1 with TRBJ2-1; 7 bases match TRBD1. CDR1 is KGHDR and CDR2 is SFDVKD in the germline V gene. The length of the CDR3 is 14 residues. The trim removed 7 bases at V and 5 bases at J, leaving 7 bases unmatched. The CDR3 spells CATSARGSNNEQFF. CDR3 nucleotide sequence: TGTGCCACCAGCGCCAGGGGGTCTAACAATGAGCAGTTCTTC.

V is TRBV30 and J is TRBJ1-1; 7 bases agree with TRBD1. From germline, CDR1 is GTSNPN and CDR2 SVGIG (reference sequence). The CDR3 spans 16 residues. V shed 5 bases, J shed 1 base, and the junction held 13 bases outside the gene matches. The CDR3 DNA follows: TGTGCCTGGGCCATACGACAGGGATGGGGGAACACTGAAGCTTTCTTT. Protein sequence: CAWAIRQGWGNTEAFF.

V gene TRBV2 combines with J gene TRBJ1-2, with TRBD1 identical over 7 bases. The germline gives CDR1 SNHLY, CDR2 FYNNEI. V lost 7 bases, J lost 4 bases, and 21 bases stayed unmatched. The CDR3 is 18 amino acids. The CDR3 loop is CASIGRGHPGTDVYGYTF. As DNA, the CDR3 is TGTGCCAGCATCGGGAGGGGCCATCCCGGGACAGACGTCTATGGCTACACCTTC.

CDR3 DNA: TGTGCCAGCGAGGCAGAAAAGTACGAGCAGTACTTC. Translating gives CASEAEKYEQYF. This chain uses TRBV2 with TRBJ2-7, with no clear D. Germline values: CDR1 SNHLY, CDR2 FYNNEI. Trimming cost V 8 bases and J 4 bases, with 12 bases left between them. This CDR3 region has 12 residues.

The rearrangement links TRBV30 to TRBJ1-6; D may be TRBD1 (6 bases). The germline CDR1 and CDR2 sequences are GTSNPN and SVGIG (reference sequence). V was trimmed by 3 bases and J by 7 bases, leaving 16 bases between them. The CDR3 has 15 amino acids. The CDR3 spells CAWSYGGSTNSPLHF. The CDR3 DNA sequence: TGTGCCTGGAGCTATGGGGGCAGTACGAATTCACCCCTCCACTTT.

The chain combines TRBV28 with TRBJ1-4; D not resolved. The CDR3 runs 15 residues. Germline lookup yields CDR1 MDHEN and CDR2 SYDVKM. The germline V and J ends were trimmed by 1 base and 0 bases, with 6 bases remaining between them. CDR3 sequence reads: CASSLLSATNEKLFF. The CDR3, as DNA: TGTGCCAGCAGTTTATTATCCGCAACTAATGAAAAACTGTTTTTT. The variable domain in full, completed from reference TRBV28 and TRBJ1-4, reads DVKVTQSSRYLVKRTGEKVFLECVQDMDHENMFWYRQDPGLGLRLIYFSYDVKMKEKGDIPEGYSVSREKKERFSLILESASTNQTSMYLCASSLLSATNEKLFFGSGTQLSVL.

The genes are TRBV7-2 and TRBJ1-1, with D possibly matching TRBD1 (5 bases). Germline CDR1 reads SGHTA; CDR2 reads FQGNSA. The CDR3 spans 16 residues. Trimming shortened V by 6 bases and J by 0 bases, and 17 bases separated the two germline ends. The CDR3 here is CASRRTRTTVNTEAFF. The CDR3 nucleotides are TGTGCCAGCAGGCGGACCCGGACAACCGTGAACACTGAAGCTTTCTTT.

The chain's CDR3 is CATGQGTSGNTIYF. In DNA form, the CDR3 reads TGTGCCACCGGACAGGGGACCTCTGGAAACACCATATATTTT. J is TRBJ1-3 and V is TRBV2; 9 bases align to TRBD1. Germline V gene data show CDR1 as SNHLY and CDR2 as FYNNEI. The CDR3 runs 14 residues. V was clipped by 10 bases and J by 0 bases; unmatched bases: 4.

The chain carries TRBV4-1 and TRBJ2-4; D unclear. This CDR3 region has 18 residues. V lost 0 bases and J lost 0, with 15 bases in between. Germline values: CDR1 MGHRA, CDR2 YSYEKL. The CDR3 loop is CASSQDRVPSLAKNIQYF. As DNA, the CDR3 is TGCGCCAGCAGCCAAGATCGGGTGCCCTCTTTAGCCAAAAACATTCAGTACTTC.

The chain has TRBV12-5 and TRBJ1-2; 7 bases are shared with TRBD1. With V trimmed by 2 bases and J by 2 bases, 14 bases remained unmatched. The CDR3 covers 18 residues. Germline loops: CDR1 LGHNT, CDR2 FRNRAP. The CDR3 region is CASGLTRGGQPANYGYTF. CDR3 DNA sequence: TGTGCTAGTGGTTTGACCCGGGGGGGACAGCCGGCCAACTATGGCTACACCTTC.

This chain links TRBV4-3 with TRBJ2-1; D is possibly TRBD1 (6 bases). Germline V gives CDR1 LGHNA, CDR2 YSLEER. The CDR3 has 16 residues. V shed 1 base and J shed 9 bases, with 19 bases lying between them. The CDR3 sequence: CASSQVVGHNNFEQFF. CDR3 in DNA: TGCGCCAGCAGCCAAGTAGTGGGACATAACAACTTTGAGCAGTTCTTC.

The CDR3 nucleotides read TGTGCCAGCAACAGGGACGGATTTTTCGGTGGCTACACCTTC. This translates into CASNRDGFFGGYTF. The gene calls are TRBV6-5 and TRBJ1-2; tentative D call: TRBD1 (6 bases). Trimming took off 7 bases at V and 7 bases at J, with 19 bases between the two ends. The CDR3 extends over 14 amino acids. The V gene's germline CDR1 is MNHEY and CDR2 SVGAGI.

V gene TRBV19 combines with J gene TRBJ2-5; 11 bases match TRBD1. The germline V gene encodes CDR1 LNHDA and CDR2 SQIVND (reference sequence). Trimming removed 10 bases from V and 5 bases from J; junction bases left unmatched: 9. There are 14 residues in the CDR3. The chain's CDR3 is CATRGQGGLETQYF. DNA for the CDR3: TGTGCCACTAGGGGACAGGGGGGATTGGAGACCCAGTACTTC.

The chain links TRBV10-3 to TRBJ1-3, with D possibly TRBD1 on 6 matching bases. V was clipped by 7 bases and J by 4 bases, with 8 bases between them. This CDR3 contains 12 residues. Per germline, CDR1 ENHRY and CDR2 SYGVKD. CDR3 sequence: CAIKDRGNTIYF. As DNA, the CDR3 is TGTGCCATCAAAGACAGGGGAAACACCATATATTTT.

J is TRBJ1-3 and V is TRBV4-3, with D possibly being TRBD1 (5 bases). CDR1 is LGHNA and CDR2 is YSLEER in the germline V gene. V was clipped by 0 bases and J by 5 bases, with 14 bases between them. This CDR3 has 16 residues. The CDR3 spells CASSQEQRDWRNTIYF. The CDR3 DNA reads as TGCGCCAGCAGCCAAGAGCAGAGGGACTGGAGAAACACCATATATTTT.

The rearrangement links TRBV27 to TRBJ2-7, with TRBD2 identical over 13 bases. Trimming removed 5 bases from V and 5 bases from J; junction bases left unmatched: 3. Per the germline V gene, CDR1 is MNHEY and CDR2 is SMNVEV (reference sequence). This CDR3 contains 14 residues. CDR3 loop: CASSQGLAGDEQYF. CDR3 sequence (DNA): TGTGCCAGCAGTCAAGGACTAGCGGGGGACGAGCAGTACTTC.

The rearrangement joins TRBV5-4 to TRBJ1-3, with TRBD1 as a possible D gene (5 bases). Deletions cut 4 bases from V and 2 bases from J, with 10 bases between. This CDR3 is built from 14 residues. Germline CDR1 is SGHNT and CDR2 is YYREEE (reference sequence). Here the CDR3 reads CASSRQGAGNTIYF. The CDR3 DNA reads as TGTGCCAGCAGCCGCCAAGGGGCTGGAAACACCATATATTTT.

V gene TRBV18 combines with J gene TRBJ1-1, with D unresolved. CDR1 is KGHSH, CDR2 LQKENI, per germline. CDR3 length equals 12 residues. Trimming stripped 6 bases from V and 3 bases from J, with 8 bases between. The CDR3 region has the DNA TGTGCCAGCTCGTGGAGGGACACTGAAGCTTTCTTT. It specifies CASSWRDTEAFF.

This chain joins TRBV7-2 and TRBJ2-3; no clear D gene. The CDR3 covers 12 residues. Germline CDR1 is SGHTA and CDR2 is FQGNSA. Trimming shortened V by 3 bases and J by 4 bases, and 5 bases separated the two germline ends. The CDR3 reads CASSFVPDTQYF. Here the CDR3 DNA reads TGTGCCAGCAGCTTCGTCCCAGATACGCAGTATTTT.

This sequence joins TRBV3-1 (or the pseudogene TRBV3-2) and TRBJ1-2, with D possibly being TRBD1 (5 bases). The CDR3 spans 14 residues. V was shortened by 0 bases and J by 8 bases, with 13 bases between the two germline ends. Germline values: CDR1 LGHDT, CDR2 YNNKEL (reference sequence). CDR3 sequence: CASSQEAGRLGYTF. As DNA, the CDR3 is TGTGCCAGCAGCCAAGAGGCGGGGCGGTTGGGCTACACCTTC.

The rearrangement joins TRBV6-1 to TRBJ1-1; D call uncertain. Trimming removed 3 bases from V and 11 bases from J, with 10 bases in between. The CDR3 extends over 11 amino acids. CDR1 is MNHNS, CDR2 SASEGT, per germline. CDR3 residues: CASSDLRRAFF. CDR3 nucleotide sequence: TGTGCCAGCAGTGATCTCCGCCGGGCTTTCTTT.

The table lists this clone with a count of one. The rearrangement joins TRBV19 to TRBJ2-1; 9 bases match TRBD1. This CDR3 comprises 13 residues. The junction had 9 bases not matched to a gene; V was cut back by 8 bases and J by 10 bases. Germline lookup yields CDR1 LNHDA and CDR2 SQIVND (reference sequence). DNA for the CDR3: TGTGCCAGTTCTGACAGGGGGGCGGACGAGCAGTTCTTC. It encodes CASSDRGADEQFF.

The genes are TRBV19 and TRBJ1-4; 8 bases fit TRBD1. After removal of 6 bases from V and 5 bases from J, the junction contained 8 bases not matched to a gene. The CDR3 contains 15 residues. Germline V gene lookup returns CDR1 LNHDA and CDR2 SQIVND (reference sequence). The CDR3 region has the DNA TGTGCCAGTAGCACCCCCCGGGACAGGAATGAAAAACTGTTTTTT. It encodes CASSTPRDRNEKLFF.